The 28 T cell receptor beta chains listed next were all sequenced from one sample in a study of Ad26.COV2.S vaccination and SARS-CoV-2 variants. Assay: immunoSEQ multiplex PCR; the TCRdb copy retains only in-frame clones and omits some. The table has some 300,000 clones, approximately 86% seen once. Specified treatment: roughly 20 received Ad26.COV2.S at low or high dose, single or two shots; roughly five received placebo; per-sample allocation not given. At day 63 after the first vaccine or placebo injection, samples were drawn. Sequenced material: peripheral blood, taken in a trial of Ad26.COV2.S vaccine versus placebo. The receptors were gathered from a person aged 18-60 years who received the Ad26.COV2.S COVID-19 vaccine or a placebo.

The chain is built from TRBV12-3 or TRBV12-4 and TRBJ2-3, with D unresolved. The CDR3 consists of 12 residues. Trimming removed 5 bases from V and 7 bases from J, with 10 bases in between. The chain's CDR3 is CASSMGFYTQYF. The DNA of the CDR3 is TGTGCCAGCAGTATGGGCTTTTATACGCAGTATTTT.

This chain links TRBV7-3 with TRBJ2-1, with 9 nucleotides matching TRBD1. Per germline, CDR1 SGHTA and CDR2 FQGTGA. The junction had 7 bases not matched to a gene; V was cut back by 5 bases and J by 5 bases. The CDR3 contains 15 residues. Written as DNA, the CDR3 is TGTGCCAGCAGCGAGGGGGACAGGGACCACAATGAGCAGTTCTTC. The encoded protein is CASSEGDRDHNEQFF. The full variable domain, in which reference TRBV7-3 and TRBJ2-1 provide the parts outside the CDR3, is GAGVSQTPSNKVTEKGKYVELRCDPISGHTALYWYRQSLGQGPEFLIYFQGTGAADDSGLPNDRFFAVRPEGSVSTLKIQRTERGDSAVYLCASSEGDRDHNEQFFGPGTRLTVL.

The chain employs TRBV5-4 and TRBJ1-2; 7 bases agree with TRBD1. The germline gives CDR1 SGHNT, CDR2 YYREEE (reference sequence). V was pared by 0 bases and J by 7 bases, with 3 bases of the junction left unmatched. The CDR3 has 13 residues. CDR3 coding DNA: TGTGCCAGCAGCTTGGGTGGGACAGTTGGCTACACCTTC. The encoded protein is CASSLGGTVGYTF.

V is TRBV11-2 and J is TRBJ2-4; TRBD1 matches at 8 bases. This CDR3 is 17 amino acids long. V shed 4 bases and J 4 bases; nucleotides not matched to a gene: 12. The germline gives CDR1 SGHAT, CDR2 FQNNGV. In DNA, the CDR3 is TGTGCCAGCAGCTCAAGCGGCAGGGGGCTGGGGAAAAACATTCAGTACTTC. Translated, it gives CASSSSGRGLGKNIQYF.

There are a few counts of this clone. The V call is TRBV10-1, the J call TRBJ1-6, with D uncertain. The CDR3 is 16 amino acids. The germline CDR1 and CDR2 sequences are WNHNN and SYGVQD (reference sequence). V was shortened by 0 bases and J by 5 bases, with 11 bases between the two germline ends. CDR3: CASSESAGLDNSPLHF. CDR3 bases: TGCGCCAGCAGTGAGTCAGCAGGCCTTGATAATTCACCCCTCCACTTT.

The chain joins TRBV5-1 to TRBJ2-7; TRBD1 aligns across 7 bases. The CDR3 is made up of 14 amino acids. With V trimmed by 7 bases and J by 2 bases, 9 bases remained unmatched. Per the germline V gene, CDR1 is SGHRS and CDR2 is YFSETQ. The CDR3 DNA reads TGCGCCAGCCGCCCCGGGACAGACCCCTACGAGCAGTACTTC. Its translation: CASRPGTDPYEQYF. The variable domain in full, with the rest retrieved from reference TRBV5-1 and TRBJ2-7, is KAGVTQTPRYLIKTRGQQVTLSCSPISGHRSVSWYQQTPGQGLQFLFEYFSETQRNKGNFPGRFSGRQFSNSRSEMNVSTLELGDSALYLCASRPGTDPYEQYFGPGTRLTVT.

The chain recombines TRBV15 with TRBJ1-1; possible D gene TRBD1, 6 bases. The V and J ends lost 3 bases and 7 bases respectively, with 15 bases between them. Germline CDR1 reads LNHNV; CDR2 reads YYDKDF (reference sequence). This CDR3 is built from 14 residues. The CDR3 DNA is TGTGCCACCAGCAGTCCCGGGGGCCTGAGTGAAGCTTTCTTT. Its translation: CATSSPGGLSEAFF.

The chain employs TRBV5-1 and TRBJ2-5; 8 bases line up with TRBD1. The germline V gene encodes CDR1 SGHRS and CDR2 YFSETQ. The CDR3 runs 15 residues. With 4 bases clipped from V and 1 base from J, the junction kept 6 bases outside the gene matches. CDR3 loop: CASSPTGTGQETQYF. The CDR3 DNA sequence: TGCGCCAGCAGCCCTACAGGGACAGGCCAAGAGACCCAGTACTTC.

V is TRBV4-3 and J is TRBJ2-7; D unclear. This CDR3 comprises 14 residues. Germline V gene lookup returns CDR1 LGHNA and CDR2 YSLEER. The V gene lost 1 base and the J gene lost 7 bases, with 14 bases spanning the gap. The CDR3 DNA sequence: TGCGCCAGCAGCCAAGGACCCCCTCCTAGGGAGCAGTACTTC. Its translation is CASSQGPPPREQYF.

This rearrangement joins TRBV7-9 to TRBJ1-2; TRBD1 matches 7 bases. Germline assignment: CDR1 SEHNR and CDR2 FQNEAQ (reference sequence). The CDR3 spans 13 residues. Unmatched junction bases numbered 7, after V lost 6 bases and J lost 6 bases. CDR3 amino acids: CASSRGGFDGYTF. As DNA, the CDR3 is TGTGCCAGCAGTCGAGGGGGCTTCGATGGCTACACCTTC.

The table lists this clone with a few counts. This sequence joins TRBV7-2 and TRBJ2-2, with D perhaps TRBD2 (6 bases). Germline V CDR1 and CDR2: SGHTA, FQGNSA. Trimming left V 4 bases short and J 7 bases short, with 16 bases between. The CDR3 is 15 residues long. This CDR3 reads CASSYDPGLGGELFF. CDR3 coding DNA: TGTGCCAGCAGCTACGACCCGGGACTTGGCGGGGAGCTGTTTTTT.

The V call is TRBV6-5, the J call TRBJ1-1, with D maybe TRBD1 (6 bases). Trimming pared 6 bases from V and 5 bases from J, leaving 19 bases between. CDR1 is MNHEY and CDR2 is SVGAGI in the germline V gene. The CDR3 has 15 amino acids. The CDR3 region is CASSQRGHTMTEAFF. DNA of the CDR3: TGTGCCAGCAGCCAGCGGGGACACACGATGACTGAAGCTTTCTTT.

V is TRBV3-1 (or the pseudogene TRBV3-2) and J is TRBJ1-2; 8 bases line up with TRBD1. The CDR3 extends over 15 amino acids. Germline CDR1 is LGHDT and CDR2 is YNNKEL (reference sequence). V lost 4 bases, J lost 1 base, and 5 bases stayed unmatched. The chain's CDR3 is CASSRWDRSNYGYTF. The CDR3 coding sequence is TGTGCCAGCAGCCGGTGGGACAGGAGTAACTATGGCTACACCTTC.

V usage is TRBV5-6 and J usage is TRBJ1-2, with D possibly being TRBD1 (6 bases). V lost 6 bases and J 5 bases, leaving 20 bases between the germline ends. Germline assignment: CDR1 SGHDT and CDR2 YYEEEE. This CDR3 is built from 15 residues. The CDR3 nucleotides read TGTGCCAGCACCCCGGATGGGACATATCGATATGGCTACACCTTC. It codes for CASTPDGTYRYGYTF.

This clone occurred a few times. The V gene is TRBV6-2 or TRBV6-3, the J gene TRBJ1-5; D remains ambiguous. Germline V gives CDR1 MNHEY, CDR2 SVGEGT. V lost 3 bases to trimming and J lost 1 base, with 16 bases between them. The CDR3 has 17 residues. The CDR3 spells CASSYQNVGVSNQPQHF. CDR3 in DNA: TGTGCCAGCAGTTATCAGAATGTTGGAGTAAGCAATCAGCCCCAGCATTTT.

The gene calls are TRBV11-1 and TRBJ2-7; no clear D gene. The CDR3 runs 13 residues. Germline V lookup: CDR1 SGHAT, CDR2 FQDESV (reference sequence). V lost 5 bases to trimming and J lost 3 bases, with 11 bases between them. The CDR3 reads CASSPGLDYEQYF. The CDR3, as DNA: TGTGCCAGCAGCCCGGGCCTCGACTACGAGCAGTACTTC.

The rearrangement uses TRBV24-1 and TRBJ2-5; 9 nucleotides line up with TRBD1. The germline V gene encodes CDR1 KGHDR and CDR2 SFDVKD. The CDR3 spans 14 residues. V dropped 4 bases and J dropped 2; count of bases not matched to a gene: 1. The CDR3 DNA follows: TGTGCCACCAGTGACGGACAGGGGCAAGAGACCCAGTACTTC. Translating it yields CATSDGQGQETQYF.

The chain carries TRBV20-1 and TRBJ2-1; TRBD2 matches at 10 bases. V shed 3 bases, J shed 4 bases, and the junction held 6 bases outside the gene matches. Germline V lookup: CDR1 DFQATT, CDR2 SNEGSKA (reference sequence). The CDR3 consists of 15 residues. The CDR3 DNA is TGCAGTGCTAGTTCACTAGCGGGAATATACAATGAGCAGTTCTTC. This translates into CSASSLAGIYNEQFF.

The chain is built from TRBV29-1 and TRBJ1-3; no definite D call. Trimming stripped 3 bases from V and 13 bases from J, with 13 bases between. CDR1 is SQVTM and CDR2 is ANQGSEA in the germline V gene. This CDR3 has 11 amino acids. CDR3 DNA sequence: TGCAGCGTTGATAGCCAGGCCCAAATATATTTT. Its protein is CSVDSQAQIYF.

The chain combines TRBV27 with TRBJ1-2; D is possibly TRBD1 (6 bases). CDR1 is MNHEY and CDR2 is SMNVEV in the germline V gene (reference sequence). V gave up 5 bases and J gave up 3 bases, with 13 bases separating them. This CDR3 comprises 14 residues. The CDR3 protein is CASSRRGPDYGYTF. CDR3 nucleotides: TGTGCCAGCAGTCGCAGGGGTCCCGACTATGGCTACACCTTC.

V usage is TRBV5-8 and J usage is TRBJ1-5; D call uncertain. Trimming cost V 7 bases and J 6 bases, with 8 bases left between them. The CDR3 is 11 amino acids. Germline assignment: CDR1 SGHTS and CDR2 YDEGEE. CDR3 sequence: CASPGLQPQHF. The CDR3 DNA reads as TGTGCCAGCCCCGGACTTCAGCCCCAGCATTTT.

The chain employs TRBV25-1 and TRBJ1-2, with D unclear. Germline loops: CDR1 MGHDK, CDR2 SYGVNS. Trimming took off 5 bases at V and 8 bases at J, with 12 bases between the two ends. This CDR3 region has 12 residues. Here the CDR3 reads CASSWSDKGYTF. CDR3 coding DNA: TGTGCCAGCAGTTGGTCCGATAAGGGCTACACCTTC.

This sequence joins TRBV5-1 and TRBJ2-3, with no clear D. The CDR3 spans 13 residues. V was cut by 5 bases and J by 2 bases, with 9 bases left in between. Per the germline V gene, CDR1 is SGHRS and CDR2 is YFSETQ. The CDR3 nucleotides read TGCGCCAGCAGTCCTTCATACACAGATACGCAGTATTTT. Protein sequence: CASSPSYTDTQYF.

The CDR3 is CASSLEGGRFDTQYF. DNA for the CDR3: TGTGCCAGCAGTCTCGAAGGGGGGCGGTTCGATACGCAGTATTTT. V usage is TRBV7-2 and J usage is TRBJ2-3; D is possibly TRBD1 or TRBD2 (6 bases each). V was cut by 6 bases and J by 6 bases, with 19 bases left in between. There are 15 residues in the CDR3. Germline lookup yields CDR1 SGHTA and CDR2 FQGNSA.

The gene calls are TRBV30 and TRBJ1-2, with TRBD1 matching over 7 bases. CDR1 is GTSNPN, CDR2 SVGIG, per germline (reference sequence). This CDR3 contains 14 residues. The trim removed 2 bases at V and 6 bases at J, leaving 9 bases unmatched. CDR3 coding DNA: TGTGCCTGGAGTCGGTCAGGGGGGAGGCATGGCTACACCTTC. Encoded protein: CAWSRSGGRHGYTF.

The CDR3 is CASSPGGFEQFF. The CDR3 nucleotides are TGTGCCAGCAGCCCGGGGGGATTCGAGCAGTTCTTC. The chain has TRBV7-2 and TRBJ2-1; 7 nucleotides line up with TRBD2. V was clipped by 5 bases and J by 10 bases; unmatched bases: 5. Germline lookup yields CDR1 SGHTA and CDR2 FQGNSA. The CDR3 consists of 12 residues.

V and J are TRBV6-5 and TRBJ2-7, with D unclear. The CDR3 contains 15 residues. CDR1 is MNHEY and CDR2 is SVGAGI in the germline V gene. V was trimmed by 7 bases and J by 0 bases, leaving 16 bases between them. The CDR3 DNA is TGTGCCAGCACCTTAGGACCTGATAGCTCCTACGAGCAGTACTTC. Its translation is CASTLGPDSSYEQYF.

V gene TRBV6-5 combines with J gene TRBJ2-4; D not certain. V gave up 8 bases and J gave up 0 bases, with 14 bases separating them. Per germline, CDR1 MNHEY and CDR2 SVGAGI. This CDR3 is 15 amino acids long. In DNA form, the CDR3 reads TGTGCCAGCCGTCCCCAGCACCTAGCCAAAAACATTCAGTACTTC. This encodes CASRPQHLAKNIQYF.